These T cell receptor beta chains were read from a single sample in a study of cytomegalovirus exposure and HLA in healthy donors. The method was immunoSEQ multiplex PCR; TCRdb's version includes in-frame clones alone and lacks a portion of them. The sample has under 100,000 clones; about four fifths are singletons. The sequencing sample was made of PBMCs. The receptors here all came from a woman aged 18 to 35 in good health and CMV-seropositive. Each CDR3 is given with its conserved first and last residue. The D gene is left open where the match is weak. Clone size, where shown, is once, few, many, or a class for clones that have expanded.

J	V	D	size	DNA	CDR3
TRBJ1-2	TRBV6-6	TRBD1	NA	TGTGCCAGCAGTTACCCAACGGGACAGGGGGCTTCTGGCTACACCTTC	CASSYPTGQGASGYTF
TRBJ1-3	TRBV5-1	NA	NA	TGCGCCAGCAGCTTGGAAGGGGCCCGCTCTGGAAACACCATATATTTT	CASSLEGARSGNTIYF
TRBJ2-1	TRBV27	NA	NA	TGTGCCAGCAGTTTATCGACACAGGGTGGATCCTACAATGAGCAGTTCTTC	CASSLSTQGGSYNEQFF
TRBJ1-1	TRBV6-5	NA	NA	TGTGCCAGCAGTTACCTCATCAACAGGGTAAGAACTGAAGCTTTCTTT	CASSYLINRVRTEAFF
TRBJ2-7	TRBV6-5	TRBD1	NA	TGTGCCAGCAGCGGACAGGGCGGAGGCGAGCAGTACTTC	CASSGQGGGEQYF
TRBJ2-1	TRBV2	NA	NA	TGTGCCAGCAGTGAAGCGGGACATCTCGACGTGCAGTTCTTC	CASSEAGHLDVQFF
TRBJ1-5	TRBV10-3	TRBD1	NA	TGTGCCATCAGTTTTGACAGGGGGACGAGGCAGCCCCAGCATTTT	CAISFDRGTRQPQHF
TRBJ2-3	TRBV6-4	TRBD2	NA	TGTGCCAGCAGTATAAGCGGGGGGGCGGGCACGCAGTATTTT	CASSISGGAGTQYF
TRBJ1-6	TRBV12-2	NA	NA	TGTGCAAGTCGCCTTGGGACAGCGAGTTATAATTCACCCCTCCACTTT	CASRLGTASYNSPLHF
TRBJ2-7	TRBV27	TRBD1	NA	TGTGCCAGCAGTTTATCGCGGGGGACAGGGCTTCAGGAGCAGTACTTC	CASSLSRGTGLQEQYF
TRBJ2-1	TRBV15	TRBD1	NA	TGTGCCACCAGCAGAGACAGGGGGAGCTCCTACAATGAGCAGTTCTTC	CATSRDRGSSYNEQFF
TRBJ1-3	TRBV30	NA	NA	TGTGCCTCGAGGGCTGGGGCCGGCCCTGGAAACACCATATATTTT	CASRAGAGPGNTIYF
TRBJ1-5	TRBV28	NA	NA	TGTGCCAGCAGTTTAGGTGGCAGGGTAAGCAATCAGCCCCAGCATTTT	CASSLGGRVSNQPQHF
TRBJ1-5	TRBV4-1	NA	NA	TGCGCCAGCAGCCGCCCAGGATCCAATCAGCCCCAGCATTTT	CASSRPGSNQPQHF
TRBJ1-5	TRBV30	TRBD1	few	TGTGCCTTTCAGGAGGGGGCGCGGGACCAGCCCCAGCATTTT	CAFQEGARDQPQHF
TRBJ2-5	TRBV13	NA	NA	TGTGCCAGCAGCTTACGGGGAGGAGTTGAGACCCAGTACTTC	CASSLRGGVETQYF
TRBJ1-2	TRBV6-1	NA	few	TGTGCCAGCAGTGAAGCCCTAGGGAGCCCCGGCTACACCTTC	CASSEALGSPGYTF
TRBJ2-4	TRBV18	TRBD1	NA	TGTGCCAGCTCACGGACGGGACAGGGAGAAAACATTCAGTACTTC	CASSRTGQGENIQYF
TRBJ2-7	TRBV7-9	TRBD2	NA	TGTGCCAGCAGCTCGGGACTAGCGGGGGGGCAATACGAGCAGTACTTC	CASSSGLAGGQYEQYF
TRBJ1-6	TRBV9	NA	NA	TGTGCCAGCAGCGTCGGGGGACGGCACCATAATTCACCCCTCCACTTT	CASSVGGRHHNSPLHF
TRBJ2-7	TRBV4-3	TRBD2	NA	TGCGCCAGCAGCCGTGAGCGGGGGCCTTTCTACGAGCAGTACTTC	CASSRERGPFYEQYF
TRBJ2-5	TRBV10-3	TRBD1	NA	TGTGCCATCAGAGGGACAGGCCAAGAGACCCAGTACTTC	CAIRGTGQETQYF
TRBJ2-3	TRBV2	NA	once	TGTGCCAGCACGCCGGGGGATACGCAGTATTTT	CASTPGDTQYF
TRBJ2-5	TRBV2	TRBD2	NA	TGTGCCAGCGGAGGGTGGCTAGCGGGGTTCGAGACCCAGTACTTC	CASGGWLAGFETQYF
TRBJ1-5	TRBV28	NA	NA	TGTGCCAGCATCTCAGGGCACGGGCCCCAGCATTTT	CASISGHGPQHF
TRBJ2-7	TRBV6-5	TRBD2	NA	TGTGCCAGCAGTTACCTCGGGAGGGGCACATCCTACGAGCAGTACTTC	CASSYLGRGTSYEQYF
TRBJ2-1	TRBV7-2	TRBD2	NA	TGTGCCAGCAGCCTAACTAGCGGGGGACGTACCTACAATGAGCAGTTCTTC	CASSLTSGGRTYNEQFF
TRBJ2-5	TRBV11-2	TRBD2	NA	TGTGCCAGCAGCTCCGGGAGGCGGAGTGGCCAAGAGACCCAGTACTTC	CASSSGRRSGQETQYF
TRBJ2-7	TRBV27	TRBD2	NA	TGTGCCAGCAGTCTCCCTCGCGGACTAGCGGGGGGCCCCTACGAGCAGTACTTC	CASSLPRGLAGGPYEQYF
TRBJ1-2	TRBV10-2	TRBD1	few	TGCGCCAGCAGTCATACAGGGGACGTTGACTATGGCTACACCTTC	CASSHTGDVDYGYTF
TRBJ2-7	TRBV27	NA	few	TGTGCCAGCAGCAAGACAGGAAGCGAGCAGTACTTC	CASSKTGSEQYF
TRBJ2-5	TRBV7-2	TRBD2	once	TGTGCCAGCAGCGCCCGTCTTTGGAGTAGCGGGGGGTCGGCAGGGACCCAGTACTTC	CASSARLWSSGGSAGTQYF
TRBJ2-5	TRBV11-1	NA	NA	TGTGCCAGCAGCTTAAAGGAGGGGATGGAGACCCAGTACTTC	CASSLKEGMETQYF
TRBJ2-7	TRBV5-6	NA	NA	TGTGCCAGCAGCTGGGACTTAAACTACGAGCAGTACTTC	CASSWDLNYEQYF
TRBJ1-1	TRBV6-5	TRBD1	NA	TGTGCCAGCACCAAAATGGGACAGGGGAACACTGAAGCTTTCTTT	CASTKMGQGNTEAFF
TRBJ1-1	TRBV11-2	NA	NA	TGTGCCAGCAGCTTCCTCCAGGGAGGAAACACTGAAGCTTTCTTT	CASSFLQGGNTEAFF
TRBJ2-7	TRBV29-1	NA	few	TGCAGCGTTTGGGAGGACTACGAGCAGTACTTC	CSVWEDYEQYF
TRBJ2-5	TRBV10-3	TRBD2	NA	TGTGCCATCAGTGAGGGGCTTAGCGGGGAGGACCAAGAGACCCAGTACTTC	CAISEGLSGEDQETQYF
TRBJ2-1	TRBV14	TRBD1	NA	TGTGCCAGCAGTTTCAACAGGGGAACCTACAATGAGCAGTTCTTC	CASSFNRGTYNEQFF
TRBJ2-1	TRBV7-6	TRBD1	NA	TGTGCCAGCAGCACTAACAGGGGGGCCTACAATGAGCAGTTCTTC	CASSTNRGAYNEQFF
TRBJ2-1	TRBV9	TRBD2	NA	TGTGCCAGCAGCGCGCCAGCGGGGTCCTTCAACAATGAGCAGTTCTTC	CASSAPAGSFNNEQFF
TRBJ1-6	TRBV6-1	TRBD1	NA	TGTGCCAGCAGTGAAGAAGAGGGGGCCGGGGATTCACCCCTCCACTTT	CASSEEEGAGDSPLHF
TRBJ1-3	TRBV6-1	NA	NA	TGTGCCAGCAGTGAGCAGGGTGGAAACACCATATATTTT	CASSEQGGNTIYF
TRBJ2-3	TRBV4-3	TRBD2	NA	TGCGCCAGCAGCCAAAGGGAGCTAGCGGGACACACAGATACGCAGTATTTT	CASSQRELAGHTDTQYF
TRBJ2-4	TRBV7-2	TRBD2	NA	TGTGCCAGCAGCCCGGGACTAGCGGGCCCGCGGTACTTC	CASSPGLAGPRYF
TRBJ1-3	TRBV9	NA	NA	TGTGCCAGCAGCCTATCGACTCGTGGAAACACCATATATTTT	CASSLSTRGNTIYF
TRBJ2-7	TRBV30	NA	NA	TGTGCCTGGGCCCTAACAGGGGGGGGACCCTACGAGCAGTACTTC	CAWALTGGGPYEQYF
TRBJ2-3	TRBV5-1	TRBD2	NA	TGCGCCAGCAGCTTTCAACCGGGACTAGCGGGGGTCACAGATACGCAGTATTTT	CASSFQPGLAGVTDTQYF
TRBJ2-7	TRBV10-1	TRBD2	NA	TGCGCCAGCGTCCGGGACCGCCGAGGACTAGCGGGGGGGCTAGTCGAGCAGTACTTC	CASVRDRRGLAGGLVEQYF
TRBJ1-5	TRBV30	NA	NA	TGTGCCTGGAGGACTCCCCCAAATCAGCCCCAGCATTTT	CAWRTPPNQPQHF
TRBJ1-2	TRBV7-6	NA	few	TGTGCCAGCAGCATCTTAGAAGAGGGCAAAGATGGCTACACCTTC	CASSILEEGKDGYTF
TRBJ1-6	TRBV7-2	NA	NA	TGTGCCAGCAGCTTAAGCCGGTCCTATAATTCACCCCTCCACTTT	CASSLSRSYNSPLHF
TRBJ2-3	TRBV30	NA	NA	TGTGCCTGGACGTTCCCTAGCAGAGGCACAGATACGCAGTATTTT	CAWTFPSRGTDTQYF
TRBJ1-1	TRBV5-1	TRBD1	NA	TGCGCCAGCAGCTGGGACAGGGGTGGAAATGAAGCTTTCTTT	CASSWDRGGNEAFF
TRBJ2-6	TRBV28	NA	few	TGTGCCAGCAGTCCGGTGCCAGCCAACGTCCTGACTTTC	CASSPVPANVLTF